The clone carrying this T cell receptor beta chain was counted a few times. The CDR3 is made up of 16 amino acids. Germline V lookup: CDR1 KGHSH, CDR2 LQKENI. With 6 bases removed from V and 0 bases from J, the gap between germline ends came to 15 bases. Using its own MiXCR run on the RT-PCR reads, TCRdb lists one record per CDR3 protein. The sample yields more than 600,000 distinct CDR3 sequences, 13% to 15% seen once. This TCR was recovered from a female donor in good health, serving as a healthy control. Material for sequencing was memory CD4+ T cells from blood. This chain joins TRBV18 and TRBJ1-3; no clear D. CDR3 residues: CASSPAYPGSGNTIYF. The CDR3, as DNA: TGTGCCAGCTCCCCCGCGTATCCGGGCTCTGGAAACACCATATATTTT.